Below are 26 T cell receptor beta chains sequenced from a single sample in a study of blood T cell repertoires in COVID-19. Profiling relied on immunoSEQ multiplex PCR, and the TCRdb table lists in-frame clones only, not all of them. The table includes roughly 250,000 clones, about 83% detected once. Sequencing used peripheral blood. The receptors were sampled from a woman between 40 and 55 years old who had recovered from COVID-19.

The count of this clone is one. V is TRBV28 and J is TRBJ2-1, with a possible D match to TRBD2 (5 bases). This CDR3 has 14 amino acids. V lost 1 base and J lost 4, with 8 bases in between. Germline CDR1 is MDHEN and CDR2 is SYDVKM. DNA for the CDR3: TGTGCCAGCAGTTTATCACGGGGTTACAATGAGCAGTTCTTC. Its translation is CASSLSRGYNEQFF.

The chain links TRBV6-4 to TRBJ2-2; 7 bases map to TRBD1. The ends lost 2 bases at V and 5 bases at J; junction bases unmatched: 5. This CDR3 is 15 amino acids long. The germline V gene has CDR1 MRHNA and CDR2 SNTAGT. The CDR3 DNA reads as TGTGCCAGCAGTGACGTGGCAGGGGGTACCGGGGAGCTGTTTTTT. Amino acid sequence: CASSDVAGGTGELFF.

The chain is built from TRBV2 and TRBJ2-7, with 7 bases matching TRBD2. The germline CDR1 and CDR2 sequences are SNHLY and FYNNEI. The CDR3 totals 13 residues. The ends lost 8 bases at V and 7 bases at J; junction bases unmatched: 11. This CDR3 is CASLPGEGWEQYF. CDR3 sequence (DNA): TGTGCCAGCCTACCTGGGGAGGGTTGGGAGCAGTACTTC.

The chain combines TRBV10-3 with TRBJ1-6, with D unresolved. The CDR3 is made up of 16 amino acids. The germline V and J ends were trimmed by 10 bases and 11 bases, with 27 bases remaining between them. The germline CDR1 and CDR2 sequences are ENHRY and SYGVKD. CDR3 nucleotides: TGTGCCACCGGGCCCGGACTCGGGGAATTTGAGACACCCCTCCACTTT. As protein: CATGPGLGEFETPLHF.

The gene calls are TRBV5-1 and TRBJ1-2, with D perhaps TRBD1 (6 bases). The CDR3 is 13 amino acids. Germline assignment: CDR1 SGHRS and CDR2 YFSETQ. V was shortened by 5 bases and J by 4 bases, with 12 bases between the two germline ends. The CDR3 protein is CASRSTGSYGYTF. The CDR3 DNA reads as TGCGCCAGCAGATCAACAGGGTCCTATGGCTACACCTTC.

This chain uses TRBV5-1 with TRBJ2-2; perhaps TRBD1 as D (6 bases). Germline lookup yields CDR1 SGHRS and CDR2 YFSETQ. The CDR3 is made up of 15 amino acids. V lost 3 bases to trimming and J lost 5 bases, with 14 bases between them. The CDR3 sequence is CASSYVLQGTGELFF. The CDR3 coding sequence is TGCGCCAGCAGCTACGTACTCCAGGGGACCGGGGAGCTGTTTTTT.

The genes are TRBV28 and TRBJ2-7; TRBD1 matches 8 bases. Germline-derived CDR1 and CDR2 are MDHEN and SYDVKM. This CDR3 has 15 residues. The J segment lost 5 bases and the V segment lost 3 bases, leaving 9 bases of the junction unmatched. The CDR3 loop reads CASSLSAGGLDEQYF. Here the CDR3 DNA reads TGTGCCAGCAGTTTGTCCGCAGGGGGCCTGGACGAGCAGTACTTC.

The sample holds a few counts of this clone. This sample includes further DNA sequences coding for the same CDR3. This chain links TRBV7-9 with TRBJ1-5, with unresolved D. The CDR3 has 14 residues. The V end was cut by 5 bases, the J end by 1 base, with 9 bases between. Germline lookup yields CDR1 SEHNR and CDR2 FQNEAQ (reference sequence). CDR3 loop: CASSLEGSNQPQHF. The CDR3 DNA sequence: TGTGCCAGCAGCCTGGAGGGAAGCAATCAGCCCCAGCATTTT.

This clone was recorded only once. The rearrangement uses TRBV4-2 and TRBJ2-3; D may be TRBD2 (7 bases). The germline V gene encodes CDR1 LGHNA and CDR2 YNFKEQ. The CDR3 contains 15 residues. The ends were cut back, 0 bases at V and 2 bases at J, with 9 bases in the middle. CDR3: CASSQERGHTDTQYF. DNA of the CDR3: TGTGCCAGCAGCCAAGAGCGGGGGCACACAGATACGCAGTATTTT.

The CDR3 DNA sequence: TGTGCCAGCTCGTATGTTACCTACGAGCAGTACTTC. Its protein product is CASSYVTYEQYF. This rearrangement joins TRBV18 to TRBJ2-7; the D is unclear. Germline-derived CDR1 and CDR2 are KGHSH and LQKENI. V dropped 6 bases and J dropped 2 bases, with 8 bases sitting between them. The CDR3 extends over 12 amino acids.

V usage is TRBV24-1 and J usage is TRBJ2-2; 9 bases align to TRBD2. Germline CDR1 KGHDR, CDR2 SFDVKD. The ends lost 1 base at V and 1 base at J; junction bases unmatched: 3. This CDR3 contains 17 residues. The CDR3 nucleotides read TGTGCCACCAGTGATTTTAGCGGGGGCCTGAACACCGGGGAGCTGTTTTTT. Protein: CATSDFSGGLNTGELFF.

The V and J genes are TRBV10-3 and TRBJ1-5, with 10 bases aligning to TRBD1. The CDR3 length is 14 residues. The J segment lost 7 bases and the V segment lost 6 bases, leaving 6 bases of the junction unmatched. CDR1 is ENHRY and CDR2 is SYGVKD in the germline V gene. CDR3 bases: TGTGCCATCAGAGGGACAGGGGAGAACCAGCCCCAGCATTTT. It specifies CAIRGTGENQPQHF.

The chain joins TRBV2 to TRBJ2-7; possibly TRBD1 for D (6 bases). Looked up from germline, CDR1 is SNHLY and CDR2 is FYNNEI. V lost 6 bases and J lost 6, with 15 bases in between. There are 13 residues in the CDR3. CDR3 in amino acids: CASRYRVEGEQYF. The CDR3 DNA sequence: TGTGCCAGCAGATACAGGGTTGAGGGCGAGCAGTACTTC.

The genes are TRBV6-5 and TRBJ1-6; D may be TRBD1 (5 bases). In germline, CDR1 is MNHEY, CDR2 SVGAGI. This CDR3 is built from 15 residues. Trimming shortened V by 4 bases and J by 9 bases, and 16 bases separated the two germline ends. CDR3 amino acids: CASSSGFGVGSPLHF. CDR3 coding DNA: TGTGCCAGCAGTTCAGGGTTCGGCGTCGGTTCACCCCTCCACTTT.

The chain carries TRBV5-4 and TRBJ1-1; D not certain. The germline CDR1 and CDR2 sequences are SGHNT and YYREEE (reference sequence). The V and J ends lost 0 bases and 2 bases respectively, with 8 bases between them. The CDR3 is 14 amino acids. The CDR3 nucleotides read TGTGCCAGCAGCTTGGCCGGGATAAACACTGAAGCTTTCTTT. Translating it yields CASSLAGINTEAFF.

This clone was seen a few times. One junction end disagrees with the germline gene, perhaps due to a read error. The chain carries TRBV9 and TRBJ1-1; D is unresolved. Germline loops: CDR1 SGDLS, CDR2 YYNGEE. This CDR3 region has 15 residues. The CDR3 DNA reads as TGTGCCAGCAGCGTTGGTCCTCCGGGGAAAGGGAGGTTGACCTTT. It codes for CASSVGPPGKGRLTF.

Concerning this clone itself: Distinct nucleotide sequences in the sample also encode this CDR3. This chain joins TRBV19 and TRBJ2-7; 8 bases map to TRBD1. V was clipped by 3 bases and J by 0 bases; unmatched bases: 4. The CDR3 contains 15 residues. In germline, CDR1 is LNHDA, CDR2 SQIVND (reference sequence). The CDR3 protein is CASSIGQGISYEQYF. The CDR3 DNA is TGTGCCAGTAGTATCGGACAGGGCATCTCCTACGAGCAGTACTTC.

The V call is TRBV18, the J call TRBJ1-1; D unclear. Germline V gene sequence: CDR1 KGHSH, CDR2 LQKENI. V lost 5 bases, J lost 5 bases, and 9 bases lay in between. This CDR3 contains 12 residues. CDR3 DNA: TGTGCCAGCTCATCGGGGAGGACTGAAGCTTTCTTT. Translation gives CASSSGRTEAFF. The complete variable domain, with remaining parts taken from reference TRBV18 and TRBJ1-1, reads NAGVMQNPRHLVRRRGQEARLRCSPMKGHSHVYWYRQLPEEGLKFMVYLQKENIIDESGMPKERFSAEFPKEGPSILRIQQVVRGDSAAYFCASSSGRTEAFFGQGTRLTVV.

V is TRBV5-1 and J is TRBJ2-1, with no clear D. Germline V CDR1 and CDR2: SGHRS, YFSETQ. V lost 6 bases and J 0 bases, leaving 10 bases between the germline ends. The CDR3 is 14 amino acids. The CDR3 DNA reads TGCGCCAGCACCTACGACAACTCCTACAATGAGCAGTTCTTC. This codes for CASTYDNSYNEQFF. Filled out from reference TRBV5-1 and TRBJ2-1, the complete variable domain reads KAGVTQTPRYLIKTRGQQVTLSCSPISGHRSVSWYQQTPGQGLQFLFEYFSETQRNKGNFPGRFSGRQFSNSRSEMNVSTLELGDSALYLCASTYDNSYNEQFFGPGTRLTVL.

This rearrangement joins TRBV5-4 to TRBJ2-1, with 13 nucleotides matching TRBD2. From germline, CDR1 is SGHNT and CDR2 YYREEE (reference sequence). The CDR3 is 13 amino acids. Trimming removed 4 bases from V and 13 bases from J; junction bases left unmatched: 5. The CDR3 nucleotides are TGTGCCAGCAGCCCGGGACTAGCGGGGCCACAGTTCTTC. Translated, it gives CASSPGLAGPQFF.

V gene TRBV29-1 combines with J gene TRBJ2-5; TRBD1 agrees at 7 bases. This CDR3 comprises 14 residues. The V gene's germline CDR1 is SQVTM and CDR2 ANQGSEA. Unmatched junction bases numbered 5, after V lost 4 bases and J lost 0 bases. CDR3 in DNA: TGCAGCGTTGTAACCGGACAGGACCAAGAGACCCAGTACTTC. The encoded protein is CSVVTGQDQETQYF.

The table lists this clone with a few counts. CDR3: CASSQGPLRSPQETQYF. CDR3 nucleotide sequence: TGCGCCAGCAGCCAAGGCCCCCTGCGGAGCCCACAAGAGACCCAGTACTTC. V usage is TRBV4-1 and J usage is TRBJ2-5; D call uncertain. The V end lost 1 base, the J end lost 2 bases, and 17 bases lay between the germline ends. Germline V gene lookup returns CDR1 MGHRA and CDR2 YSYEKL. The CDR3 contains 17 residues.

The chain combines TRBV28 with TRBJ1-1, with D possibly matching TRBD1 (5 bases). The germline V gene encodes CDR1 MDHEN and CDR2 SYDVKM. The CDR3 length is 15 residues. V was clipped by 3 bases and J by 4 bases, with 15 bases between them. The CDR3 loop reads CASSFLGVGSTEAFF. The CDR3 region has the DNA TGTGCCAGCAGTTTTCTAGGGGTAGGAAGCACTGAAGCTTTCTTT.

This clone was found a few times. V and J are TRBV5-1 and TRBJ2-7, with D uncertain. The CDR3 sequence is 14 residues long. Germline values: CDR1 SGHRS, CDR2 YFSETQ. With 2 bases removed from V and 2 bases from J, the gap between germline ends came to 11 bases. CDR3 sequence (DNA): TGCGCCAGCAGCTTCACAGTCAGTACCTACGAGCAGTACTTC. This codes for CASSFTVSTYEQYF.

This clone was recorded only once. The V call is TRBV12-3 or TRBV12-4, the J call TRBJ2-3; D remains ambiguous. This CDR3 comprises 13 residues. Trimming stripped 1 base from V and 6 bases from J, with 8 bases between. CDR3 bases: TGTGCCAGCAGTTTAGAAACTAAGGATACGCAGTATTTT. Translated, it gives CASSLETKDTQYF.

V usage is TRBV28 and J usage is TRBJ2-7, with a weak D call TRBD2 (5 bases). The CDR3 spans 15 residues. CDR1 is MDHEN, CDR2 SYDVKM, per germline. Deletions cut 2 bases from V and 1 base from J, with 12 bases between. The CDR3 spells CASSLAAGLSYEQYF. CDR3 nucleotide sequence: TGTGCCAGCAGTTTAGCGGCGGGTCTTTCCTACGAGCAGTACTTC. The full variable domain, completed using reference TRBV28 and TRBJ2-7, is DVKVTQSSRYLVKRTGEKVFLECVQDMDHENMFWYRQDPGLGLRLIYFSYDVKMKEKGDIPEGYSVSREKKERFSLILESASTNQTSMYLCASSLAAGLSYEQYFGPGTRLTVT.